The T cell receptor beta chain under discussion was sequenced for a study of blood T cells in healthy people across ages. On this clonotype itself: The antigen remains undetermined.

General observations from the study: Possibly, changes in expanded clonotypes were confounded because donor CMV status was unknown. Versus aged donors, long-lived donors had higher diversity and more naive CD4+ cells.

The use of a sample-barcoded 5' primer and a J-beta primer mix characterized a second PCR of roughly 6 to 11 cycles. TCRdb itself ran the 5' RACE reads through MiXCR, one entry per CDR3 protein. The data show roughly 1.5 million distinct CDR3 sequences, with roughly 43% seen just once and around 4% held by the top ten. Looked up from germline, CDR1 is DFQATT and CDR2 is SNEGSKA (reference sequence). Trimming at V came to 5 bases and at J to 0 bases, leaving 9 bases not matched to a gene. CDR3 size: 16 residues. This receptor was taken from a woman between 18 and 30 years old in good health. This chain uses TRBV20-1 with TRBJ2-1, with 8 nucleotides matching TRBD2. Sample: blood. The CDR3 DNA is TGCAGTGCTGGTCCCGGGAGGGCGAGCTCCTACAATGAGCAGTTCTTC. Translation gives CSAGPGRASSYNEQFF.